These 7 T cell receptor beta chains share one sample of origin, sequenced in a study of blood T cell repertoires in COVID-19. Method: immunoSEQ multiplex PCR; TCRdb's copy keeps in-frame clones and lacks some. Among about 120,000 clones listed, more than 75% were seen once. The sample comprised peripheral blood. These receptors were taken from a woman in her forties or fifties with acute or convalescent COVID-19.

As DNA, the CDR3 is TGTGCCATCACCGCAATCCCGGGACAGGAGACGACTGAAGCTTTCTTT. Amino acids: CAITAIPGQETTEAFF. The chain couples TRBV10-3 to TRBJ1-1, with TRBD1 identical over 8 bases. CDR1 is ENHRY and CDR2 is SYGVKD in the germline V gene. The CDR3 loop spans 16 amino acids. V trimming: 7 bases; J trimming: 5 bases; junction bases outside the gene matches: 15.

The chain joins TRBV6-6 to TRBJ2-1; 7 bases map to TRBD2. This CDR3 is built from 12 residues. The ends lost 4 bases at V and 10 bases at J; junction bases unmatched: 4. Germline V gene data show CDR1 as MNHNY and CDR2 as SVGAGI (reference sequence). The CDR3 loop reads CASSFTGREQFF. DNA of the CDR3: TGTGCCAGCAGTTTTACCGGGAGGGAGCAGTTCTTC.

The chain uses TRBV19 and TRBJ1-4, with D hard to call. The germline V gene encodes CDR1 LNHDA and CDR2 SQIVND (reference sequence). V lost 3 bases and J 5 bases, leaving 13 bases between the germline ends. The CDR3 contains 15 residues. CDR3 sequence: CASSMWSSPNEKLFF. The CDR3 DNA sequence: TGTGCCAGTAGTATGTGGAGCAGCCCAAATGAAAAACTGTTTTTT.

The chain employs TRBV6-1 and TRBJ1-2; a possible D gene is TRBD1 (5 bases). Trimming stripped 2 bases from V and 8 bases from J, with 18 bases between. Germline lookup yields CDR1 MNHNS and CDR2 SASEGT. The CDR3 spans 15 residues. For the CDR3, the DNA is TGTGCCAGCAGTGAATTAGGGGCCATGATCTCCGGCTACACCTTC. Encoded protein: CASSELGAMISGYTF.

This chain joins TRBV19 and TRBJ1-1, with 7 positions matching TRBD1. V was pared by 5 bases and J by 1 base, with 7 bases of the junction left unmatched. This CDR3 spans 15 amino acids. Germline lookup yields CDR1 LNHDA and CDR2 SQIVND (reference sequence). Here the CDR3 DNA reads TGTGCCAGTAGTCCGACAGGGAAGTGGAACACTGAAGCTTTCTTT. Its translation is CASSPTGKWNTEAFF.

The chain joins TRBV7-2 to TRBJ1-2; D ambiguous. The V end was cut by 5 bases, the J end by 8 bases, with 15 bases between. Germline-derived CDR1 and CDR2 are SGHTA and FQGNSA. The CDR3 extends over 13 amino acids. The CDR3 here is CASSLARRGGYTF. CDR3 nucleotides: TGTGCCAGCAGCCTCGCGAGGAGAGGGGGCTACACCTTC.

The chain employs TRBV24-1 and TRBJ2-3, with a weak D call TRBD1 (5 bases). Germline assignment: CDR1 KGHDR and CDR2 SFDVKD. The CDR3 has 13 amino acids. V was shortened by 8 bases and J by 4 bases, with 12 bases between the two germline ends. CDR3 loop: CATTRDSSDTQYF. In DNA form, the CDR3 reads TGTGCCACCACCCGCGACAGTTCAGATACGCAGTATTTT.